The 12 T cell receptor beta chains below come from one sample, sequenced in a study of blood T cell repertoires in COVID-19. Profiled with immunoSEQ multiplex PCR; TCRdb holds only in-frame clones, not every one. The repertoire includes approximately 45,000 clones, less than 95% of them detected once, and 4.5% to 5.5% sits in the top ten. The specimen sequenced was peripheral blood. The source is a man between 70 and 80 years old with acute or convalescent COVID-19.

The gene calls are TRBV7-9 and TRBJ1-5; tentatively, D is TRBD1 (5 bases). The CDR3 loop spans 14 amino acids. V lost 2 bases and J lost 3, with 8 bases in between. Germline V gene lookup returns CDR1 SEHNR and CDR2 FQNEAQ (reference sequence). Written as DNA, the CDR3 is TGTGCCAGCAGCTTATCGACAGACAATCAGCCCCAGCATTTT. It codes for CASSLSTDNQPQHF. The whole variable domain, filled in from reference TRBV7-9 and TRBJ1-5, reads DTGVSQNPRHKITKRGQNVTFRCDPISEHNRLYWYRQTLGQGPEFLTYFQNEAQLEKSRLLSDRFSAERPKGSFSTLEIQRTEQGDSAMYLCASSLSTDNQPQHFGDGTRLSIL.

This CDR3 is CASSQASNEKLFF. CDR3 in DNA: TGTGCCAGCAGCCAAGCGTCTAATGAAAAACTGTTTTTT. V is TRBV28 and J is TRBJ1-4; D remains ambiguous. This CDR3 is built from 13 residues. Germline V gene sequence: CDR1 MDHEN, CDR2 SYDVKM. Deletions cut 6 bases from V and 3 bases from J, with 8 bases between.

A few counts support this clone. Here the CDR3 DNA reads TGTGCCAGCAGTACGGACAGGATCAACTCTGGGGCCAACGTCCTGACTTTC. This sequence encodes CASSTDRINSGANVLTF. The chain links TRBV27 to TRBJ2-6; 7 positions match TRBD1. Losses at the gene ends were 5 bases for V and 0 bases for J; bases not matched to a gene: 7. The germline V gene encodes CDR1 MNHEY and CDR2 SMNVEV (reference sequence). CDR3 length equals 17 residues.

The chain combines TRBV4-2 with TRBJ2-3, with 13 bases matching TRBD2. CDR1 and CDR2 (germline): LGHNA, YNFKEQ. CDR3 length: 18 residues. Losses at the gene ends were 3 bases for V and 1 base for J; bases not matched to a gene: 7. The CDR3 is CASSQAHGLAGGTDTQYF. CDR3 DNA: TGTGCCAGCAGCCAGGCCCATGGACTAGCGGGGGGCACAGATACGCAGTATTTT.

The CDR3 loop is CASSLGTGYNTGELFF. CDR3 DNA sequence: TGTGCCAGCAGCTTGGGGACAGGTTACAACACCGGGGAGCTGTTTTTT. The rearrangement joins TRBV5-8 to TRBJ2-2; 7 positions agree with TRBD1. Germline values: CDR1 SGHTS, CDR2 YDEGEE. The ends lost 0 bases at V and 2 bases at J; junction bases unmatched: 4. CDR3 length: 16 residues.

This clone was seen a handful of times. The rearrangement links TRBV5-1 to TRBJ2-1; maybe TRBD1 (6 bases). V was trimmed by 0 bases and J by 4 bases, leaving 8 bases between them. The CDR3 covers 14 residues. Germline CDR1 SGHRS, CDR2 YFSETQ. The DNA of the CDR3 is TGCGCCAGCAGCTTGGGGGGGCTGTACAATGAGCAGTTCTTC. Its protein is CASSLGGLYNEQFF.

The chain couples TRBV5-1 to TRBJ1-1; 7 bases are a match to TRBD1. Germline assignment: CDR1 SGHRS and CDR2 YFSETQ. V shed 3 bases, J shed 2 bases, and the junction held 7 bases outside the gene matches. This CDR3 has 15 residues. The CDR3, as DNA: TGCGCCAGCAGCTGGGGAAGGGACAGCAACACTGAAGCTTTCTTT. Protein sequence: CASSWGRDSNTEAFF.

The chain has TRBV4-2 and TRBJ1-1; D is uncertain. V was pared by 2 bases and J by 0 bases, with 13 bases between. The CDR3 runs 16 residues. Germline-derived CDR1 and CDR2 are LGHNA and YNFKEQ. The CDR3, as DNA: TGTGCCAGCAGCCAACATGATAGCCCCTTGAACACTGAAGCTTTCTTT. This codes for CASSQHDSPLNTEAFF.

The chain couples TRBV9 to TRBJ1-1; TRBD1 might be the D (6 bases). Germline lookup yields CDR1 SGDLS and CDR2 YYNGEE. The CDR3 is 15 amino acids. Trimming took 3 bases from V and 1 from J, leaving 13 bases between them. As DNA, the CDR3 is TGTGCCAGCAGCGGAGTTAGGGGGTCGAACACTGAAGCTTTCTTT. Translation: CASSGVRGSNTEAFF.

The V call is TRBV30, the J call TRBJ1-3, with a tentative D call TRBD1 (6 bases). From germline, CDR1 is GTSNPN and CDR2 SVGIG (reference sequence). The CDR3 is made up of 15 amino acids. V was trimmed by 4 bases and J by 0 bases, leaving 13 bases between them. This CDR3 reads CAWMRMTGSGNTIYF. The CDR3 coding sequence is TGTGCCTGGATGCGGATGACAGGCTCTGGAAACACCATATATTTT.

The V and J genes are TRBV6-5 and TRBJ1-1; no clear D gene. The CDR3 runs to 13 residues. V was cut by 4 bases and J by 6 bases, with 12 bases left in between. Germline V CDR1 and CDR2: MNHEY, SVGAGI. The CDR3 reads CASSSLRGSEAFF. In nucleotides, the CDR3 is TGTGCCAGCAGTTCCTTGCGGGGATCTGAAGCTTTCTTT.

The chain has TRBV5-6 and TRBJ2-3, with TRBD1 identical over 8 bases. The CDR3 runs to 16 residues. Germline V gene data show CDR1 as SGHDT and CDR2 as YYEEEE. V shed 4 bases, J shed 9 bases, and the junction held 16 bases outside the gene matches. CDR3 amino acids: CASSVVGTGQGGTQYF. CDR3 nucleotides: TGTGCCAGCAGCGTCGTCGGGACAGGCCAAGGGGGGACGCAGTATTTT.